This TCR beta chain was retrieved from a study of shared clonotypes between healthy human individuals. Study information: Donors were a couple of women and three men aged 18 to 49.

General observations from the study: Clonotype sharing among donors was expected to depend on sequencing depth. What limited the represented genetic and exposure-history diversity was the small number of donors.

This clone has a handful of counts. The antigen remains undetermined. The same CDR3 is also encoded by other DNA sequences in this sample. Roughly 27,000 T cell genomes, or approximately 290 ng DNA, went into replicate PCRs of unsorted PBMC. Clones were sequenced by immunoSEQ multiplex PCR, and TCRdb holds only the in-frame ones, with some missing. The table lists 400,000 to 600,000 clones, around 79% of them singletons. This sequence was found in a woman aged 40 to 49 in good health. Some clones in this sample may be carry-over from other donors' samples. The sample was PBMCs.

CDR3 DNA: TGCGCCAGCAGCTTGGACACAGGGGGCAATCAGCCCCAGCATTTT. Its translation: CASSLDTGGNQPQHF. This chain joins TRBV5-1 and TRBJ1-5; the match to TRBD1 covers 7 bases. The CDR3 is 15 residues long. Germline lookup yields CDR1 SGHRS and CDR2 YFSETQ. The ends lost 0 bases at V and 2 bases at J; junction bases unmatched: 2.